Following are 13 T cell receptor beta chains from one sample sequenced in a study of cytomegalovirus exposure and HLA in healthy donors. The PCR ran on 60 Vbeta and 13 Jbeta primers. Sequenced by immunoSEQ multiplex PCR; TCRdb stores in-frame clones only, minus some. The sample yields about 120,000 clones, about 80% seen once. What was sequenced was PBMCs. The receptor source for this set is a man aged 25 to 45 in good health and CMV-seropositive.

This clone was counted a single time. The chain links TRBV30 to TRBJ2-1, with 11 bases aligning to TRBD2. Trimming at V came to 2 bases and at J to 9 bases, leaving 6 bases not matched to a gene. The CDR3 has 14 amino acids. CDR1 is GTSNPN and CDR2 is SVGIG in the germline V gene (reference sequence). Here the CDR3 reads CAWSPGLAVGEQFF. The CDR3 DNA sequence: TGTGCCTGGAGTCCGGGACTAGCGGTGGGTGAGCAGTTCTTC. The full variable domain, rest sourced from reference TRBV30 and TRBJ2-1, is SQTIHQWPATLVQPVGSPLSLECTVEGTSNPNLYWYRQAAGRGLQLLFYSVGIGQISSEVPQNLSASRPQDRQFILSSKKLLLSDSGFYLCAWSPGLAVGEQFFGPGTRLTVL.

Written as DNA, the CDR3 is TGTGCCAGTAGAGGGGGACAGGCTGTGAACACTGAAGCTTTCTTT. The encoded protein is CASRGGQAVNTEAFF. This chain joins TRBV19 and TRBJ1-1, with 8 nucleotides matching TRBD1. V gave up 6 bases and J gave up 0 bases; unmatched junction bases: 6. CDR3 length: 15 residues. Germline V CDR1 and CDR2: LNHDA, SQIVND (reference sequence).

The rearrangement joins TRBV5-4 to TRBJ1-2; D uncertain. Trimming took off 5 bases at V and 4 bases at J, with 15 bases between the two ends. This CDR3 comprises 14 residues. CDR1 and CDR2 (germline): SGHNT, YYREEE (reference sequence). CDR3 in DNA: TGTGCCAGCAGTTGGCGGAACGCTGTCTATGGCTACACCTTC. It encodes CASSWRNAVYGYTF.

This rearrangement joins TRBV12-5 to TRBJ2-1; TRBD2 matches 9 bases. Losses at the gene ends were 0 bases for V and 4 bases for J; bases not matched to a gene: 7. Germline V gene sequence: CDR1 LGHNT, CDR2 FRNRAP. The CDR3 runs 17 residues. The CDR3 region is CASGLVRAAGGYNEQFF. CDR3 bases: TGTGCTAGTGGTTTGGTACGGGCCGCGGGAGGGTACAATGAGCAGTTCTTC.

The chain couples TRBV6-6 to TRBJ1-5, with 9 bases identical to TRBD1. The V segment lost 7 bases and the J segment 3 bases; nucleotides outside the gene matches: 7. The germline CDR1 and CDR2 sequences are MNHNY and SVGAGI (reference sequence). The CDR3 has 15 residues. The DNA of the CDR3 is TGTGCCAGCACCTCGGACAGGGGTCTCAATCAGCCCCAGCATTTT. It translates to CASTSDRGLNQPQHF.

The sample holds one count of this clone. The chain joins TRBV15 to TRBJ1-5, with 8 bases aligning to TRBD1. J lost 3 bases, V lost 3 bases, and 4 bases had no gene match. The germline gives CDR1 LNHNV, CDR2 YYDKDF (reference sequence). The CDR3 loop spans 15 amino acids. CDR3 sequence reads: CATSRGQANNQPQHF. CDR3 in DNA: TGTGCCACCAGCAGGGGACAGGCCAACAATCAGCCCCAGCATTTT.

This chain links TRBV10-1 with TRBJ1-5, with 9 positions matching TRBD1. Unmatched junction bases numbered 8, after V lost 10 bases and J lost 4 bases. CDR1 is WNHNN, CDR2 SYGVQD, per germline (reference sequence). This CDR3 region has 14 residues. CDR3: CATRQGGGNQPQHF. The CDR3 DNA sequence: TGCGCCACCAGACAGGGGGGAGGAAATCAGCCCCAGCATTTT.

The rearrangement links TRBV5-5 to TRBJ2-7; TRBD2 might be the D (5 bases). V was clipped by 5 bases and J by 0 bases, with 15 bases between them. Per the germline V gene, CDR1 is SGHKS and CDR2 is YYEKEE (reference sequence). This CDR3 is built from 15 residues. The CDR3: CASRAMPGSSYEQYF. CDR3 nucleotides: TGTGCCAGCAGAGCTATGCCGGGAAGCTCCTACGAGCAGTACTTC.

This sequence joins TRBV6-1 and TRBJ2-1; TRBD1 aligns across 7 bases. The junction had 3 bases not matched to a gene; V was cut back by 6 bases and J by 4 bases. The CDR3 is made up of 13 amino acids. The germline gives CDR1 MNHNS, CDR2 SASEGT. The CDR3 nucleotides read TGTGCCAGCAGAAACAGGGGTTACAATGAGCAGTTCTTC. Its protein product is CASRNRGYNEQFF.

This chain links TRBV30 with TRBJ2-7; D gene uncertain. With 0 bases removed from V and 2 bases from J, the gap between germline ends came to 14 bases. The CDR3 is 15 residues long. CDR1 and CDR2 (germline): GTSNPN, SVGIG (reference sequence). The CDR3 reads CAWSVREVLTYEQYF. For the CDR3, the DNA is TGTGCCTGGAGTGTACGTGAGGTACTCACCTACGAGCAGTACTTC.

The chain employs TRBV4-2 and TRBJ2-2; TRBD1 matches at 7 bases. Germline CDR1 is LGHNA and CDR2 is YNFKEQ. The J segment lost 1 base and the V segment lost 1 base, leaving 12 bases of the junction unmatched. This CDR3 region has 19 residues. The chain's CDR3 is CASSQVRIGRGLNTGELFF. CDR3 bases: TGTGCCAGCAGCCAAGTCAGGATTGGCAGGGGGTTGAACACCGGGGAGCTGTTTTTT.

This chain joins TRBV19 and TRBJ1-4; D remains unclear. The CDR3 has 16 amino acids. Trimming removed 3 bases at V and 0 bases at J, with 11 bases between. In germline, CDR1 is LNHDA, CDR2 SQIVND (reference sequence). CDR3 sequence: CASSIASVATNEKLFF. The CDR3 nucleotides are TGTGCCAGTAGTATTGCATCGGTTGCAACTAATGAAAAACTGTTTTTT.

The V gene is TRBV5-5, the J gene TRBJ2-2; D possibly matches TRBD1 or TRBD2 (5 bases each). This CDR3 region has 14 residues. The ends were cut back, 4 bases at V and 4 bases at J, with 11 bases in the middle. CDR1 is SGHKS and CDR2 is YYEKEE in the germline V gene (reference sequence). The CDR3 coding sequence is TGTGCCAGCAGCATGGGACGCGGCACCGGGGAGCTGTTTTTT. It codes for CASSMGRGTGELFF.